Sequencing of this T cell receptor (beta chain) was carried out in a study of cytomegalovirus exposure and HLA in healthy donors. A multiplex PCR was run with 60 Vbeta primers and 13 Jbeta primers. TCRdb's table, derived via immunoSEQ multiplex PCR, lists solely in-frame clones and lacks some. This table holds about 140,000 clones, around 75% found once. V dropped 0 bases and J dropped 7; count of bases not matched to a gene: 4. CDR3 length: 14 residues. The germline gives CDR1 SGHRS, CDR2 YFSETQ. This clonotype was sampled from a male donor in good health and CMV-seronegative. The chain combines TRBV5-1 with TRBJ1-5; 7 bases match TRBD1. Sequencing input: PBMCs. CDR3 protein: CASSLEGGRQPQHF. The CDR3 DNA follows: TGCGCCAGCAGCTTGGAAGGGGGCAGGCAGCCCCAGCATTTT.